This TCR beta chain was retrieved from a study of blood T cell repertoires in COVID-19 (TCRdb year 2020). For the wider study: Samples from collaborators originated in the United States, Italy and Spain and spanned both the acute and convalescent phases of COVID-19. The prospective study material was composed of cDNA or gDNA derived from T cells, B-cell-depleted T cells, or PBMCs. The dataset comprised deeply sampled blood TCRbeta repertoires from subjects exposed to, actively infected with, or recovered from COVID-19. The repertoires were made available in a free public database intended to serve as a resource for research on the immune response to SARS-CoV-2. The samples were drawn from two sources: the first 160 participants of the ongoing ImmuneRACE study, and some 1,300 subjects contributed by 6 global collaborators. Nearly every sample came with metadata listing a de-identified subject ID, COVID-19 status, age in years and sex. Where HLA class I and class II types were available, the types were taken from metadata supplied by the sample provider, not from assay-based typing. Broad study findings and their caveats: The quantity of clinical and demographic metadata differed by source and by participant and was supplied without curation.

At one collaborating source in Seattle, patients were enrolled during active infection and were followed longitudinally through the course of disease. Collaborating institutions collected whole blood in K2EDTA tubes following their own protocols. For TCRbeta analysis, collaborators shipped samples in one of three forms: frozen whole blood, isolated PBMCs, or DNA extracted from either of those sample types. This clone was detected only once. Its antigen is not yet known. There are no base qualities to consult, and no much larger clone falls within one base. The same CDR3 is also encoded by other DNA sequences in this sample. The immunoSEQ Assay, a bias-controlled multiplex PCR, was used to amplify TCRbeta CDR3 regions from genomic DNA. The paper's processing steps were these. Within the assay, amplification of reference gene primers was used to estimate how many nucleated cells each sample contained. Sequence reads were collapsed and filtered to measure the absolute abundance of every unique TCRbeta CDR3 rearrangement. For each sample, productive Simpson clonality was calculated as the square root of Simpson's diversity index over productive rearrangements. TCRdb retrieved this table from immuneACCESS and kept in-frame rearrangements only. Not all clones are present; in checked studies, unresolved V genes account for under half, and no reason is known for the remainder. V, J and clone size derive from that table, while D and trimming were established from the DNA sequence. In this sample the table shows 310,000 or so clones, 87% of which occur a single time. The ten most abundant clones make up roughly 8.9% of the sample.

Reading the germline V gene gives CDR1 MNHEY and CDR2 SVGAGI. The CDR3 runs 13 residues from the cysteine to the phenylalanine. Only the CDR3 DNA is retained, 39 bases long and in frame from the first base. Deletion took 0 bases off V and 5 bases off J, with a span of 7 bases between the germline ends. This sequence uses TRBV6-5 and TRBJ1-1; TRBD1 is possibly the D segment (5 matching bases). The TCR was taken from a man aged 30 to 39 with COVID-19, enrolled during active disease. Sequencing was performed on peripheral blood. This receptor carries the CDR3 CASSYSGGTEAFF. The DNA reads TGTGCCAGCAGTTACTCGGGGGGGACTGAAGCTTTCTTT.